This T cell receptor beta chain appears in the sequencing data of a study of blood T cell repertoires in COVID-19. Across the whole study: Sites in the United States, Italy and Spain provided acute and convalescent COVID-19 samples. PBMCs, B-cell-depleted T cells, or T cells were the source of the cDNA or gDNA that made up the material.

In the original workflow: Quantification of nucleated cells was approximated via reference gene primer amplification. Libraries were prepared by immunoSEQ multiplex PCR; TCRdb keeps only in-frame clonotypes and omits some of them. V, J and clone size reflect that table, while D and trimming were determined from the DNA. The repertoire holds tens of thousands of clones, with around 80% as singletons. The CDR3 sequence is 16 residues long. Per germline, CDR1 SGHAT and CDR2 FQNNGV. After removal of 2 bases from V and 3 bases from J, the junction contained 3 bases not matched to a gene. The sequence was collected from a woman older than 75 with acute or convalescent COVID-19. Sequenced: peripheral blood. The chain links TRBV11-2 to TRBJ2-1, with 11 bases fitting TRBD2. Here the CDR3 DNA reads TGTGCCAGCAGCTTATACGGGACTAGCGGCTACAATGAGCAGTTCTTC. Protein product: CASSLYGTSGYNEQFF.